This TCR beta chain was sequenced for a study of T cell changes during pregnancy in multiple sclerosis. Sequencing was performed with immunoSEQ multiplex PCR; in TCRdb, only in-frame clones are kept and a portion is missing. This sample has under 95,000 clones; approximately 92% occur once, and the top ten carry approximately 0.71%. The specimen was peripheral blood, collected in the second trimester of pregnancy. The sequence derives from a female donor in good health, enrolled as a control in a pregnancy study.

The DNA for the CDR3 is TGTGCCAGCAGCTTATTAGGGGGCGCAGATACGCAGTATTTT. The encoded protein is CASSLLGGADTQYF. The gene calls are TRBV7-2 and TRBJ2-3, with 7 positions matching TRBD1. The V segment lost 2 bases and the J segment 4 bases; nucleotides outside the gene matches: 3. Germline V gene data show CDR1 as SGHTA and CDR2 as FQGNSA. This CDR3 comprises 14 residues.